The rows below give T cell receptor beta chains drawn from one sample of a study of blood T cell repertoires in COVID-19. Only in-frame clones appear in the TCRdb table, and some are missing; sequencing was by immunoSEQ multiplex PCR. The data contain hundreds of thousands of clones, around 89% of them singletons. Sample: peripheral blood. The receptors originated from a man aged 40-49 years with acute or convalescent COVID-19. CDR3s include the opening cysteine and the closing phenylalanine or tryptophan. Fields, in order: D gene, J gene, V gene, clone size, CDR3 DNA, CDR3 protein. A D gene is named only where the DNA matches it firmly. Part of the rows lack a size; the others show once, few, many or a class for expanded clones.

d_gene: TRBD1
j_gene: TRBJ2-1
v_gene: TRBV5-1
abundance: NA
CDR3nt: TGCGCCAGCAGCTTGGCACCAGGGGGCTCCCACAATGAGCAGTTCTTC
CDR3aa: CASSLAPGGSHNEQFF

d_gene: NA
j_gene: TRBJ1-1
v_gene: TRBV6-6
abundance: NA
CDR3nt: TGTGCCAGCAGTCAGATAGAGGGAGGGATGAGGACTGAAGCTTTCTTT
CDR3aa: CASSQIEGGMRTEAFF

d_gene: NA
j_gene: TRBJ2-1
v_gene: TRBV4-1
abundance: NA
CDR3nt: TGCGCCAGCAGCCAAGGGCCAGGCTCCGAGCAGTTCTTC
CDR3aa: CASSQGPGSEQFF

d_gene: NA
j_gene: TRBJ2-2
v_gene: TRBV5-6
abundance: NA
CDR3nt: TGTGCCAGCAGCTTGCGGGGCGGGGTGCTCACCGGGGAGCTGTTTTTT
CDR3aa: CASSLRGGVLTGELFF

d_gene: TRBD1
j_gene: TRBJ1-2
v_gene: TRBV19
abundance: once
CDR3nt: TGTGCCAGTAGTATAACCCAGGGGGCGTGGGGCTACACCTTC
CDR3aa: CASSITQGAWGYTF

d_gene: TRBD1
j_gene: TRBJ1-4
v_gene: TRBV19
abundance: NA
CDR3nt: TGTGCCAGTAGTATCGGACAGGGGAATGAAAAACTGTTTTTT
CDR3aa: CASSIGQGNEKLFF

d_gene: NA
j_gene: TRBJ1-5
v_gene: TRBV19
abundance: NA
CDR3nt: TGTGCCAGTAGTATATACCTCAGGGGAAGGTATCAGCCCCAGCATTTT
CDR3aa: CASSIYLRGRYQPQHF

d_gene: NA
j_gene: TRBJ2-3
v_gene: TRBV7-9
abundance: NA
CDR3nt: TGTGCCAGCAGAGAGGTAACAGATACGCAGTATTTT
CDR3aa: CASREVTDTQYF

d_gene: NA
j_gene: TRBJ1-5
v_gene: TRBV7-2
abundance: NA
CDR3nt: TGTGCCAGCAGCTTAGCTCGGTCCGGAGGTAAACAGCCCCAGCATTTT
CDR3aa: CASSLARSGGKQPQHF

d_gene: TRBD1
j_gene: TRBJ1-3
v_gene: TRBV4-1
abundance: NA
CDR3nt: TGCGCCAGCAGCCAAGTGCAGGGGGTGATCTCCGGAAACACCATATATTTT
CDR3aa: CASSQVQGVISGNTIYF

d_gene: NA
j_gene: TRBJ1-4
v_gene: TRBV7-2
abundance: NA
CDR3nt: TGTGCCAGCAGCTTCATCGCAGGGGCTAATGAAAAACTGTTTTTT
CDR3aa: CASSFIAGANEKLFF

d_gene: NA
j_gene: TRBJ2-1
v_gene: TRBV11-2
abundance: NA
CDR3nt: TGTGCCAGCACCTATATAAGGACTCCCTACAATGAGCAGTTCTTC
CDR3aa: CASTYIRTPYNEQFF

d_gene: NA
j_gene: TRBJ2-5
v_gene: TRBV28
abundance: NA
CDR3nt: TGTGCCAGCAGTCTCCCGGGGGATCTGGAGACCCAGTACTTC
CDR3aa: CASSLPGDLETQYF

d_gene: TRBD2
j_gene: TRBJ2-1
v_gene: TRBV25-1
abundance: NA
CDR3nt: TGTGCCAGCAGTGACCTCAGCGGGGGGCCTTACAATGAGCAGTTCTTC
CDR3aa: CASSDLSGGPYNEQFF

d_gene: TRBD2
j_gene: TRBJ2-1
v_gene: TRBV7-6
abundance: NA
CDR3nt: TGTGCCAGCAGCAGCGCGGTAGCGGGAGTTGGCAATGAGCAGTTCTTC
CDR3aa: CASSSAVAGVGNEQFF

d_gene: TRBD1
j_gene: TRBJ2-7
v_gene: TRBV7-9
abundance: NA
CDR3nt: TGTGCCAGCAGCCTCCGGACAGGGCAAGGCTACGAGCAGTACTTC
CDR3aa: CASSLRTGQGYEQYF

d_gene: TRBD2
j_gene: TRBJ2-7
v_gene: TRBV4-2
abundance: NA
CDR3nt: TGTGCCAGCAGCCAAGGTGCCCTCGGGCTAGCGGGAGGATACGAGCAGTACTTC
CDR3aa: CASSQGALGLAGGYEQYF

d_gene: NA
j_gene: TRBJ1-1
v_gene: TRBV18
abundance: NA
CDR3nt: TGTGCCAGCTCACCACGTCCTCAGGAGAACACTGAAGCTTTCTTT
CDR3aa: CASSPRPQENTEAFF

d_gene: NA
j_gene: TRBJ2-1
v_gene: TRBV7-9
abundance: NA
CDR3nt: TGTGCCAGCAGCTCCCTTCGGAGCAATGAGCAGTTCTTC
CDR3aa: CASSSLRSNEQFF

d_gene: NA
j_gene: TRBJ2-7
v_gene: TRBV5-8
abundance: once
CDR3nt: TGTGCCAGCAACCCTGAGTGGGGGCGGTCCTACGAGCAGTACTTC
CDR3aa: CASNPEWGRSYEQYF